The clone carrying this T cell receptor beta chain has a single count. The antigen remains undetermined. Germline CDR1 reads SGHRS; CDR2 reads YFSETQ. The germline V and J ends were trimmed by 1 base and 0 bases, with 12 bases remaining between them. CDR3 size: 16 residues. The sample originates from a study of CD8+ T cells in alopecia areata. Looking at the study overall: Treated individuals took tofacitinib by mouth, 5 to 10 mg twice daily. Percent affected scalp area, the SALT score, rated treated patients' severity.

Study results and caveats: Lesional scalp, notably in alopecia totalis/universalis, had clonality above that of normal scalp.

The sample's treatment: oral pan-JAK inhibitor, 5-10 mg twice daily. Lesional scalp tissue (obtained by punch biopsy) and peripheral blood were collected from alopecia areata patients. Isolated RNA was reverse transcribed into cDNA used as the sequencing template. This table comes from immunoSEQ multiplex PCR, and its TCRdb copy is limited to in-frame clones, with some not included. The table shows just over 150,000 clones, with about three fifths occurring only once. Sequencing was performed on CD4+ T cells sorted from blood, taken at week 4, from a patient treated with tofacitinib. This rearrangement joins TRBV5-1 to TRBJ2-3; D not certain. The sequence derives from a human donor with alopecia areata. DNA for the CDR3: TGCGCCAGCAGCTTGCCGACCACAACCAGCACAGATACGCAGTATTTT. Encoded protein: CASSLPTTTSTDTQYF. Looking up the rest from reference TRBV5-1 and TRBJ2-3 gives the full variable domain: KAGVTQTPRYLIKTRGQQVTLSCSPISGHRSVSWYQQTPGQGLQFLFEYFSETQRNKGNFPGRFSGRQFSNSRSEMNVSTLELGDSALYLCASSLPTTTSTDTQYFGPGTRLTVL.